This entry lists 22 T cell receptor beta chains sequenced from one sample in a study of blood T cell repertoires in COVID-19. This table comes from immunoSEQ multiplex PCR, and its TCRdb copy is limited to in-frame clones, with some not included. Here the sample spans about 180,000 clones, about 81% being singletons. Material: peripheral blood. Receptors were obtained from a woman at least 80 years old with COVID-19, enrolled during active disease.

This sequence joins TRBV15 and TRBJ2-5, with TRBD2 as a possible D gene (6 bases). The CDR3 is 15 residues long. CDR1 and CDR2 from the germline V gene are LNHNV and YYDKDF (reference sequence). The V end lost 3 bases, the J end lost 2 bases, and 13 bases lay between the germline ends. In nucleotides, the CDR3 is TGTGCCACCAGCAGGGCGGGGCCGGGGCAAGAGACCCAGTACTTC. Encoded protein: CATSRAGPGQETQYF.

The chain uses TRBV6-5 and TRBJ1-5; tentative D call: TRBD1 (5 bases). Between the trimmed V and J ends, which lost 6 bases and 1 base, there was a span of 13 bases. Germline V gene sequence: CDR1 MNHEY, CDR2 SVGAGI. The CDR3 totals 15 residues. The CDR3 DNA follows: TGTGCCAGCAGACAACTCTCAGGGAGCAATCAGCCCCAGCATTTT. This translates into CASRQLSGSNQPQHF.

The V gene is TRBV7-8, the J gene TRBJ2-1, with 8 positions matching TRBD1. This CDR3 region has 16 residues. J was trimmed by 4 bases and V by 4 bases; bases with no gene match: 9. From germline, CDR1 is SGHVS and CDR2 FQNEAQ. CDR3 nucleotides: TGTGCCAGCAGCTCCTGGACAGGGCGGTCATACAATGAGCAGTTCTTC. Translated: CASSSWTGRSYNEQFF.

This clone was recorded a few times. J is TRBJ2-3 and V is TRBV7-9, with D maybe TRBD2 (6 bases). Trimming pared 6 bases from V and 1 base from J, leaving 11 bases between. Germline CDR1 SEHNR, CDR2 FQNEAQ (reference sequence). This CDR3 has 14 residues. The CDR3 DNA follows: TGTGCCAGCAGTTTACTAGCAGGCACAGATACGCAGTATTTT. It yields the protein CASSLLAGTDTQYF.

The chain employs TRBV7-2 and TRBJ2-7; 12 positions match TRBD2. Germline-derived CDR1 and CDR2 are SGHTA and FQGNSA. CDR3 size: 15 residues. After removal of 5 bases from V and 2 bases from J, the junction contained 4 bases not matched to a gene. This CDR3 is CASSQLAGGPYEQYF. In DNA, the CDR3 is TGTGCCAGCAGCCAACTAGCGGGGGGCCCCTACGAGCAGTACTTC.

This clone was found a few times. The CDR3 DNA follows: TGTGCCAGTAGTGTCCAGGAGGGTAATTCACCCCTCCACTTT. It encodes CASSVQEGNSPLHF. V usage is TRBV19 and J usage is TRBJ1-6; D ambiguous. Germline V lookup: CDR1 LNHDA, CDR2 SQIVND (reference sequence). The V gene lost 5 bases and the J gene lost 6 bases, with 11 bases spanning the gap. The CDR3 contains 14 residues.

This chain links TRBV3-1 (or the pseudogene TRBV3-2) with TRBJ1-5; 9 bases are shared with TRBD1. This CDR3 has 18 amino acids. The V gene end was trimmed by 4 bases and the J gene end by 3 bases; junction bases not matched to a gene: 13. Per germline, CDR1 LGHDT and CDR2 YNNKEL (reference sequence). The CDR3 nucleotides read TGTGCCAGCAGCCTCTCCAGTGTGGGGACAGGGCTCAATCAGCCCCAGCATTTT. It yields the protein CASSLSSVGTGLNQPQHF.

The CDR3 DNA reads as TGTGCCAGCAGAGGTCTCGGGGATTATGGCTACACCTTC. It is translated as CASRGLGDYGYTF. This chain links TRBV6-5 with TRBJ1-2, with D unclear. CDR1 is MNHEY and CDR2 is SVGAGI in the germline V gene. The CDR3 loop spans 13 amino acids. The V gene lost 6 bases and the J gene lost 5 bases, with 13 bases spanning the gap.

This sequence joins TRBV28 and TRBJ2-5; TRBD2 matches 7 bases. CDR1 MDHEN and CDR2 SYDVKM come from the germline V gene. CDR3 size: 12 residues. J was trimmed by 5 bases and V by 7 bases; bases with no gene match: 4. The CDR3 coding sequence is TGTGCCAGCACCCCCGGGAGGGAGACCCAGTACTTC. Amino acid sequence: CASTPGRETQYF. The full variable domain, in which reference TRBV28 and TRBJ2-5 provide the parts outside the CDR3, is DVKVTQSSRYLVKRTGEKVFLECVQDMDHENMFWYRQDPGLGLRLIYFSYDVKMKEKGDIPEGYSVSREKKERFSLILESASTNQTSMYLCASTPGRETQYFGPGTRLLVL.

The rearrangement uses TRBV29-1 and TRBJ2-4, with D uncertain. The CDR3 runs 15 residues. V shed 0 bases and J shed 0 bases, with 9 bases lying between them. The V gene's germline CDR1 is SQVTM and CDR2 ANQGSEA. CDR3 DNA: TGCAGCGTTGAAGAAGCGCAGCTAGCCAAAAACATTCAGTACTTC. Protein sequence: CSVEEAQLAKNIQYF.

This chain connects TRBV4-2 to TRBJ2-7; the D gene is possibly TRBD1 (5 bases). From germline, CDR1 is LGHNA and CDR2 YNFKEQ. Between the trimmed V and J ends, which lost 4 bases and 2 bases, there was a span of 15 bases. The CDR3 has 15 amino acids. CDR3: CASSLYTGEAYEQYF. The CDR3 coding sequence is TGTGCCAGCAGCCTCTACACAGGCGAGGCCTACGAGCAGTACTTC.

This chain connects TRBV6-5 to TRBJ2-7, with a tentative D call TRBD1 (5 bases). The CDR3 extends over 15 amino acids. V lost 6 bases and J lost 0, with 15 bases in between. The germline V gene encodes CDR1 MNHEY and CDR2 SVGAGI. CDR3 in amino acids: CASSATVGYSYEQYF. CDR3 DNA: TGTGCCAGCAGCGCGACAGTGGGCTACTCCTACGAGCAGTACTTC.

V and J are TRBV4-2 and TRBJ2-7, with 7 bases that match TRBD2. Germline V lookup: CDR1 LGHNA, CDR2 YNFKEQ. The CDR3 is 16 residues long. The J segment lost 2 bases and the V segment lost 1 base, leaving 8 bases of the junction unmatched. In DNA, the CDR3 is TGTGCCAGCAGCCAAGGGGGTAGCGGGCCTCCCTACGAGCAGTACTTC. It encodes CASSQGGSGPPYEQYF.

V usage is TRBV7-2 and J usage is TRBJ1-1; 7 positions match TRBD1. V trimming: 4 bases; J trimming: 5 bases; junction bases outside the gene matches: 13. The CDR3 spans 16 residues. The germline V gene has CDR1 SGHTA and CDR2 FQGNSA. CDR3 DNA: TGTGCCAGCAGCTCTACCCCGGGACAGATGGGAACTGAAGCTTTCTTT. Translation: CASSSTPGQMGTEAFF.

This chain connects TRBV4-3 to TRBJ2-7, with D perhaps matching TRBD2 (6 bases). The V gene's germline CDR1 is LGHNA and CDR2 YSLEER. Trimming shortened V by 1 base and J by 3 bases, and 13 bases separated the two germline ends. CDR3 length: 15 amino acids. CDR3: CASSQATWGDYEQYF. DNA for the CDR3: TGCGCCAGCAGCCAAGCGACTTGGGGGGACTACGAGCAGTACTTC.

V usage is TRBV7-9 and J usage is TRBJ1-2, with 8 bases identical to TRBD1. J was trimmed by 7 bases and V by 5 bases; bases with no gene match: 6. Germline CDR1 is SEHNR and CDR2 is FQNEAQ (reference sequence). The CDR3 extends over 13 amino acids. In nucleotides, the CDR3 is TGTGCCAGCAGCGAGGACAGGGTGGGTGGCTACACCTTC. As protein: CASSEDRVGGYTF.

The chain carries TRBV19 and TRBJ1-1; possible D gene TRBD1, 5 bases. The V end was cut by 3 bases, the J end by 4 bases, with 15 bases between. This CDR3 contains 15 residues. CDR1 is LNHDA and CDR2 is SQIVND in the germline V gene (reference sequence). The CDR3 nucleotides are TGTGCCAGTAGTATCCTTGGGGGGGTCGGCACTGAAGCTTTCTTT. Amino acids: CASSILGGVGTEAFF. Together with reference TRBV19 and TRBJ1-1, the CDR3 gives the full variable domain: DGGITQSPKYLFRKEGQNVTLSCEQNLNHDAMYWYRQDPGQGLRLIYYSQIVNDFQKGDIAEGYSVSREKKESFPLTVTSAQKNPTAFYLCASSILGGVGTEAFFGQGTRLTVV.

The genes are TRBV29-1 and TRBJ1-5; D unresolved. In germline, CDR1 is SQVTM, CDR2 ANQGSEA. V dropped 5 bases and J dropped 6 bases, with 14 bases sitting between them. The CDR3 is 13 amino acids. Here the CDR3 DNA reads TGCAGCGTTTCCGAGAGTTTGAGTCAGCCCCAGCATTTT. Translating gives CSVSESLSQPQHF.

V gene TRBV10-3 combines with J gene TRBJ2-3; TRBD1 matches at 9 bases. This CDR3 is built from 14 residues. After removal of 4 bases from V and 6 bases from J, the junction contained 5 bases not matched to a gene. From germline, CDR1 is ENHRY and CDR2 SYGVKD. The CDR3 coding sequence is TGTGCCATCAGTGGCGACAGGGGGAGGGATACGCAGTATTTT. Protein product: CAISGDRGRDTQYF.

CDR3 region: CASRSGGQYQPQHF. CDR3 DNA sequence: TGTGCCAGCAGGTCGGGGGGGCAGTATCAGCCCCAGCATTTT. The rearrangement joins TRBV6-5 to TRBJ1-5, with D maybe TRBD1 (6 bases). Germline V gene data show CDR1 as MNHEY and CDR2 as SVGAGI. The germline V and J ends were trimmed by 6 bases and 5 bases, with 14 bases remaining between them. This CDR3 is 14 amino acids long.

This chain uses TRBV9 with TRBJ1-2, with TRBD1 as a possible D gene (5 bases). With 4 bases removed from V and 5 bases from J, the gap between germline ends came to 21 bases. The germline CDR1 and CDR2 sequences are SGDLS and YYNGEE. The CDR3 totals 16 residues. CDR3 DNA sequence: TGTGCCAGCAGCCTCCAGGACGGGGCAGCGGGGTATGGCTACACCTTC. It translates to CASSLQDGAAGYGYTF.

The rearrangement links TRBV14 to TRBJ2-1; D uncertain. The CDR3 contains 14 residues. Germline V gene lookup returns CDR1 SGHDN and CDR2 FVKESK. Trimming stripped 1 base from V and 6 bases from J, with 10 bases between. The CDR3 loop reads CASSQVAAANEQFF. The CDR3 DNA reads as TGTGCCAGCAGCCAAGTTGCGGCGGCCAATGAGCAGTTCTTC.